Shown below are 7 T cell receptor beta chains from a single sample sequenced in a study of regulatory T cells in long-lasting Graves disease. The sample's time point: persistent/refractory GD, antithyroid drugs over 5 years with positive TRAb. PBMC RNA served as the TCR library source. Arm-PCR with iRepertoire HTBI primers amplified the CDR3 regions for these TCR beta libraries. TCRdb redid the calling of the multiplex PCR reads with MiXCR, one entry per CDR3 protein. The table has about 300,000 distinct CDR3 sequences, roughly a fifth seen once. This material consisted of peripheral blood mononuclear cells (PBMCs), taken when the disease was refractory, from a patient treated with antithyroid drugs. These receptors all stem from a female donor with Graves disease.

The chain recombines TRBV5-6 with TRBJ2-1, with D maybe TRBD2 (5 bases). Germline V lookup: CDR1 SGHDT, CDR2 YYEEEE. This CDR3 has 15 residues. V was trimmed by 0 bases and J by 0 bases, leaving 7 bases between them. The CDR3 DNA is TGTGCCAGCAGCTTGGGGGAGAGCTCCTACAATGAGCAGTTCTTC. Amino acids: CASSLGESSYNEQFF.

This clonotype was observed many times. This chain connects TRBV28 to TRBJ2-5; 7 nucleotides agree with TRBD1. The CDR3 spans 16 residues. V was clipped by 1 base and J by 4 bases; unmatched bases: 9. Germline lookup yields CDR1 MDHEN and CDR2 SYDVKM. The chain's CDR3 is CASSLLTGSGAETQYF. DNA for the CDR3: TGTGCCAGCAGTTTATTGACAGGGAGTGGGGCAGAGACCCAGTACTTC. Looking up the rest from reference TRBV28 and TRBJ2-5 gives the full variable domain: DVKVTQSSRYLVKRTGEKVFLECVQDMDHENMFWYRQDPGLGLRLIYFSYDVKMKEKGDIPEGYSVSREKKERFSLILESASTNQTSMYLCASSLLTGSGAETQYFGPGTRLLVL.

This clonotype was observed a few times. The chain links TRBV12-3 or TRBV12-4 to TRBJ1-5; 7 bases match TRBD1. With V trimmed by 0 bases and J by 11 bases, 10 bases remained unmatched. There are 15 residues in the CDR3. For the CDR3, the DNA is TGTGCCAGCAGTTTAGCCAGAATTACAGGGGTCGCCCAGCATTTT. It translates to CASSLARITGVAQHF.

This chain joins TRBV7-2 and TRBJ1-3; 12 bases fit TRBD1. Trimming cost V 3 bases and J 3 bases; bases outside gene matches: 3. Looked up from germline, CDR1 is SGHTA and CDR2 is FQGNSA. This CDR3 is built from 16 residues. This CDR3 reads CASSFGTGGVGNTIYF. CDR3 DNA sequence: TGTGCCAGCAGCTTCGGGACAGGGGGCGTTGGAAACACCATATATTTT.

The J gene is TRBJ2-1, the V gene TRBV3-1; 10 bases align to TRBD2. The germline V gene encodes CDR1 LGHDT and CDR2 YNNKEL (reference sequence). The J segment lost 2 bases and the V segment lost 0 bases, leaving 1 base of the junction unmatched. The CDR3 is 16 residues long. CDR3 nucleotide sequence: TGTGCCAGCAGCCAAGATACTAGCGGGACCTACAATGAGCAGTTCTTC. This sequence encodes CASSQDTSGTYNEQFF.

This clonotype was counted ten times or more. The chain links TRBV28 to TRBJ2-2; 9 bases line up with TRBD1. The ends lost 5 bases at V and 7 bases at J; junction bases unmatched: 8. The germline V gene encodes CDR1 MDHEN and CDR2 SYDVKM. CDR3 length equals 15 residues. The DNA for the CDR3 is TGTGCCAGCAGTCCACCCGGGACAGGGATCGGGGAGCTGTTTTTT. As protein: CASSPPGTGIGELFF. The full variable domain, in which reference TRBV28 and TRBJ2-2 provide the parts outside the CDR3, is DVKVTQSSRYLVKRTGEKVFLECVQDMDHENMFWYRQDPGLGLRLIYFSYDVKMKEKGDIPEGYSVSREKKERFSLILESASTNQTSMYLCASSPPGTGIGELFFGEGSRLTVL.

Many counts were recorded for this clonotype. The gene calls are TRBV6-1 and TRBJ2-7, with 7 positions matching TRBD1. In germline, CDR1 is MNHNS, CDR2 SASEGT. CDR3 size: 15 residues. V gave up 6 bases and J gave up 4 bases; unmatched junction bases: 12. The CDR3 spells CASRPTAGTAYEQYF. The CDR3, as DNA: TGTGCCAGCAGGCCTACCGCCGGGACAGCGTACGAGCAGTACTTC.